These 18 T cell receptor beta chains were all obtained from the same sample, sequenced in a study of tissue T cells after allogeneic stem cell transplantation. Profiled with immunoSEQ multiplex PCR; TCRdb holds only in-frame clones, not every one. The profile shows 40,000 to 50,000 clones, 73% of them singletons. Sequenced input: sorted cells pooled from one or two spleens. The receptor set was obtained from a pool of C57BL/6 mice in good health.

On this clone itself: The gene names here belong to mouse. The observed sequence ends 1 residue before the CDR3 terminus, with the missing tail filled in from the germline J gene. J is TRBJ1-6 and V is TRBV19; maybe TRBD1 (5 bases). TRBJ1-6 is known as an ORF, though its function is uncertain. The length of the CDR3 is 16 residues. Trimming removed 2 bases from V and 0 bases from J, with 9 bases in between. The germline CDR1 and CDR2 sequences are FNHDT and SITEND (reference sequence). The CDR3 reads CASSMGQPSYNSPLYF. Partial CDR3 DNA: TGTGCCAGCAGTATGGGGCAACCTTCCTATAATTCGCCCCTCTAC.

In its sample, this clone was seen a few times. The genes and germline here are from mouse. Coverage ceases 1 residue before the CDR3 finishes, and the germline J gene fills in the end. The V and J genes are TRBV24 and TRBJ1-5; D gene uncertain. CDR1 and CDR2 from the germline V gene are KGHTA and FRNEEI. The V and J ends lost 4 bases and 0 bases respectively, with 7 bases between them. The CDR3 consists of 14 residues. CDR3 in amino acids: CASSRDNNNQAPLF. Incomplete CDR3 DNA: TGTGCCAGCAGTCGTGACAATAACAACCAGGCTCCGCTT.

Note on this clone: All gene names here are mouse names. CDR3 sequence: CASSIQDRVSNERLFF. CDR3 DNA, as far as it was read: TGTGCCAGCAGTATACAGGACAGGGTCTCCAACGAAAGATTATTT. The gene calls are TRBV19 and TRBJ1-4; 8 bases match TRBD1. Read sequence stops 1 residue before the CDR3 end, and the germline J gene provides the missing end. Germline CDR1 reads FNHDT; CDR2 reads SITEND (reference sequence). The CDR3 runs to 16 residues. The ends lost 1 base at V and 2 bases at J; junction bases unmatched: 4.

About this clone: Gene names follow the mouse nomenclature. The read falls 1 residue short of the CDR3 end, and the missing part is taken from the germline J gene. The rearrangement uses TRBV1 and TRBJ2-1, with 10 bases that match TRBD1. The CDR3 is made up of 15 amino acids. Germline CDR1 reads NSQYPW; CDR2 reads LRSPGD (reference sequence). J lost 7 bases, V lost 1 base, and 4 bases had no gene match. CDR3 sequence: CTCSAGTGGLAEQFF. Partial CDR3 DNA: TGCACCTGCAGTGCAGGGACAGGGGGTCTCGCTGAGCAGTTC.

A word on this clone: Gene names follow the mouse nomenclature. The DNA ends 1 residue before the CDR3 does, and the rest of the CDR3 is filled in from the germline J gene. The genes are TRBV20 and TRBJ1-5; no clear D gene. This CDR3 spans 11 amino acids. V lost 6 bases and J 9 bases, leaving 12 bases between the germline ends. The germline CDR1 and CDR2 sequences are GFQATS and STVNSAI. CDR3 region: CGAASEGAPLF. The covered CDR3 bases are TGTGGTGCAGCATCGGAAGGGGCTCCGCTT.

Notes on this clone: The gene names given are mouse names. The read halts 1 residue ahead of the CDR3 end, with the missing end drawn from the germline J gene. V is TRBV13-2 and J is TRBJ1-2; 9 nucleotides match TRBD1. Germline V gene data show CDR1 as NNHNN and CDR2 as SYGAGS (reference sequence). The CDR3 spans 15 residues. V dropped 3 bases and J dropped 1; count of bases not matched to a gene: 4. CDR3 in amino acids: CASGAPGQGNSDYTF. The sequenced part of the CDR3 DNA is TGTGCCAGCGGTGCCCCGGGACAGGGAAACTCCGACTACACC.

In the case of this clone: Gene names are mouse gene names. From the germline J gene comes the end of the CDR3, since the read stops 1 residue before it. This chain uses TRBV13-3 with TRBJ1-4; D gene unclear. Germline V lookup: CDR1 NNHDY, CDR2 SYVADS. The germline V and J ends were trimmed by 0 bases and 1 base, with 4 bases remaining between them. This CDR3 contains 14 residues. CDR3 residues: CASSDGSSNERLFF. The covered CDR3 bases are TGTGCCAGCAGTGATGGCAGTTCCAACGAAAGATTATTT.

This clone came up a few times. Gene names and germline match the mouse. The CDR3 end falls 1 residue outside the read, so it is completed with the germline J gene. The genes are TRBV16 and TRBJ1-4, with D unclear. The CDR3 contains 13 residues. Trimming took 3 bases from V and 3 from J, leaving 5 bases between them. Per the germline V gene, CDR1 is SGHSA and CDR2 is FRNQAP. CDR3: CASSFDTNERLFF. CDR3 DNA, as far as it was read: TGTGCAAGCAGCTTCGACACCAACGAAAGATTATTT.

As regards this clone: These gene names are mouse names. The CDR3 end is not reached by the read, which stops 1 residue before it; the germline J gene fills it in. The chain couples TRBV12-1 to TRBJ2-3; D tentatively reads TRBD1 or TRBD2 (6 bases each). V was trimmed by 0 bases and J by 1 base, leaving 13 bases between them. The CDR3 length is 16 residues. Germline V gives CDR1 SGHSN, CDR2 HYEKVE. Incomplete CDR3 DNA: TGTGCCAGCTCTCTCGTTGGGGGCGCCGGTGCAGAAACGCTGTAT. Protein product: CASSLVGGAGAETLY. The whole CDR3 region reads CASSLVGGAGAETLYF.

As for this clone: Gene names denote mouse genes. The read finishes 1 residue shy of the CDR3 end, and the germline J gene is used to complete it. The V gene is TRBV2, the J gene TRBJ2-4; D remains unclear. In germline, CDR1 is LGHNA, CDR2 YSYQKL. V dropped 4 bases and J dropped 0 bases, with 2 bases sitting between them. The CDR3 extends over 12 amino acids. The covered CDR3 bases are TGTGCCAGCAGCCGTAGTCAAAACACCTTGTAC. The encoded protein is CASSRSQNTLY. The CDR3 reads in full as CASSRSQNTLYF.

Comment on this clone: Gene and germline names: mouse. The sequenced fragment ends 1 residue before the CDR3 boundary, so the rest is inferred from the germline J gene. The chain links TRBV5 to TRBJ1-1; tentative D call: TRBD1 (6 bases). V gave up 3 bases and J gave up 0 bases, with 11 bases separating them. The CDR3 covers 15 residues. CDR1 is LGHNA and CDR2 is YNLKQL in the germline V gene (reference sequence). The CDR3 sequence: CASSHPGTSNTEVFF. CDR3 DNA, as far as it was read: TGTGCCAGCAGCCACCCCGGGACATCAAACACAGAAGTCTTC.

With respect to this clone: The gene symbols are mouse symbols. The sequenced fragment ends 1 residue before the CDR3 boundary, so the rest is inferred from the germline J gene. The chain recombines TRBV19 with TRBJ2-7; 7 bases are a match to TRBD1. CDR1 FNHDT and CDR2 SITEND come from the germline V gene (reference sequence). After removal of 5 bases from V and 6 bases from J, the junction contained 2 bases not matched to a gene. CDR3 length equals 11 residues. The covered CDR3 bases are TGTGCCAGCAGAACAGGGGCTGAACAGTAC. The encoded protein is CASRTGAEQY. The CDR3 as a whole reads CASRTGAEQYF.

With regard to this clone: Genes and germline come from the mouse. The CDR3 end falls 1 residue outside the read, so it is completed with the germline J gene. The rearrangement uses TRBV31 and TRBJ1-3, with D tentatively TRBD1 (5 bases). The CDR3 consists of 14 residues. Germline V gene sequence: CDR1 GKSSPN, CDR2 SITVG. Trimming removed 1 base from V and 2 bases from J, with 9 bases in between. CDR3 in amino acids: CAWSRGRAGNTLYF. The sequenced CDR3 bases are TGTGCCTGGAGTCGGGGGAGGGCTGGAAATACGCTCTAT.

As to this clone: The gene names given are mouse names. The CDR3 end is not reached by the read, which stops 1 residue before it; the germline J gene fills it in. The chain has TRBV20 and TRBJ2-5, with TRBD2 matching over 10 bases. Trimming removed 2 bases from V and 2 bases from J; junction bases left unmatched: 4. In germline, CDR1 is GFQATS, CDR2 STVNSAI. CDR3 length: 15 amino acids. CDR3 residues: CGARNWGGSQDTQYF. The CDR3 DNA, read in part, is TGTGGTGCTAGGAACTGGGGGGGGAGCCAAGACACCCAGTAC. Full variable domain (missing parts from reference TRBV20 and TRBJ2-5): GALVYQYPRRTICKSGTSMRMECQAVGFQATSVAWYRQSPQKTFELIALSTVNSAIKYEQNFTQEKFPISHPNLSFSSMTVLNAYLEDRGLYLCGARNWGGSQDTQYFGPGTRLLVL.

This clone occurred a few times. The germline and genes are mouse ones. Read data end 1 residue before the CDR3 end; the end is taken from the germline J gene. The J gene is TRBJ1-1, the V gene TRBV13-2; D possibly corresponds to TRBD1 (5 bases). Trimming cost V 0 bases and J 0 bases, with 6 bases left between them. The CDR3 runs 14 residues. Germline CDR1 NNHNN, CDR2 SYGAGS (reference sequence). The CDR3 loop reads CASGDGTTNTEVFF. CDR3 bases read: TGTGCCAGCGGTGATGGGACAACAAACACAGAAGTCTTC.

As concerns this clone: Here the gene names and germline are mouse. Read coverage stops 1 residue before the CDR3 terminus; the germline J gene supplies the remainder. The gene calls are TRBV13-3 and TRBJ1-2, with 7 bases identical to TRBD1. The CDR3 is 14 amino acids. The J segment lost 1 base and the V segment lost 4 bases, leaving 4 bases of the junction unmatched. Germline V gene sequence: CDR1 NNHDY, CDR2 SYVADS. Here the CDR3 reads CASSPGQKNSDYTF. CDR3 bases read: TGTGCCAGCAGTCCGGGACAGAAAAACTCCGACTACACC.

As to this clone: Genes and germline come from the mouse. The read ends 1 residue shy of where the CDR3 ends; the end is completed using the germline J gene. V is TRBV1 and J is TRBJ2-4, with D possibly called TRBD1 or TRBD2 (5 bases each). V dropped 2 bases and J dropped 0 bases, with 9 bases sitting between them. The CDR3 is made up of 15 amino acids. From germline, CDR1 is NSQYPW and CDR2 LRSPGD (reference sequence). The DNA read from the CDR3 is TGCACCTGCAGTGCAAAAGGGACGAGTCAAAACACCTTGTAC. Amino acids: CTCSAKGTSQNTLY. The whole CDR3 reads CTCSAKGTSQNTLYF.

The count of this clone is one. Gene names and germline refer to mouse. The sequenced fragment ends 1 residue before the CDR3 boundary, so the rest is inferred from the germline J gene. The V call is TRBV13-1, the J call TRBJ2-5, with D unresolved. Between the trimmed V and J ends, which lost 4 bases and 0 bases, there was a span of 6 bases. The CDR3 extends over 13 amino acids. Germline CDR1 reads NSHNY; CDR2 reads SYGAGN. This chain's CDR3 is CASSILNQDTQYF. CDR3 bases read: TGTGCCAGCAGTATTCTTAACCAAGACACCCAGTAC.